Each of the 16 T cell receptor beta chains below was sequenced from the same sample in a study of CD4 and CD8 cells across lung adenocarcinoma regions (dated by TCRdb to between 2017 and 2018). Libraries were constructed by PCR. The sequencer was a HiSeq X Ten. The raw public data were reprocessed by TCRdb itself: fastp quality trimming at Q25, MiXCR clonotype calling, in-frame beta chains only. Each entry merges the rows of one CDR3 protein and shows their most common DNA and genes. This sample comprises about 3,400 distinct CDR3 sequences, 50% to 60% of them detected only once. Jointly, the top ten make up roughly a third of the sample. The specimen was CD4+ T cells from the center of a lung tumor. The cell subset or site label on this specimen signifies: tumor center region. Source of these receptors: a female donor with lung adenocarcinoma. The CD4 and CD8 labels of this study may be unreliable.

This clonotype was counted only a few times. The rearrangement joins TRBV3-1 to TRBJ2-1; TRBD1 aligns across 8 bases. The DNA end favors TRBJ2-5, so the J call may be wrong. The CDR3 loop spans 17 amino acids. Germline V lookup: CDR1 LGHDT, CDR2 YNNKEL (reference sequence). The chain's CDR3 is CASSQETGVNNYETQYF. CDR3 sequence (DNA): TGTGCCAGCAGCCAAGAGACAGGGGTCAATAATTATGAGACCCAGTACTTC.

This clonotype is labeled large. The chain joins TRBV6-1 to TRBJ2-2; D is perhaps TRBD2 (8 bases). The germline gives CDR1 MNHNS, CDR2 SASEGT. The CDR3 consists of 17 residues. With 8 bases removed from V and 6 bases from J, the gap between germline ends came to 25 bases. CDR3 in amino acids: CASRGGKSGRMSGELFF. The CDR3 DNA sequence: TGTGCCAGCCGAGGGGGCAAGAGCGGGAGAATGTCCGGGGAGCTGTTTTTT.

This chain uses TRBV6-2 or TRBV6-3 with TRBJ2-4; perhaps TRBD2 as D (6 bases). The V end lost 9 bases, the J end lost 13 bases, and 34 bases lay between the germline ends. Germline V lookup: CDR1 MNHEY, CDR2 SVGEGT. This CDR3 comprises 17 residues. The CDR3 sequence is CARCHGPGLPGKDTQYF. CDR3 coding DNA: TGTGCCAGGTGCCACGGACCGGGACTGCCAGGCAAAGACACGCAGTACTTC.

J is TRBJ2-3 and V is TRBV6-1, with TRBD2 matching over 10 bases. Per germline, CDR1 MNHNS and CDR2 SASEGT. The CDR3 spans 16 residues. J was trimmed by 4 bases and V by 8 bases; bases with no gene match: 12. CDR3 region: CASAAPAGGPSDTQYF. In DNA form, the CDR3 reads TGTGCCAGCGCCGCACCAGCGGGAGGGCCATCAGATACGCAGTATTTT.

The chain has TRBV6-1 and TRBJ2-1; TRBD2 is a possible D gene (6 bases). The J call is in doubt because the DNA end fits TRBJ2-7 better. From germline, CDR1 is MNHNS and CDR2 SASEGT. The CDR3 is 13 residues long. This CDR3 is CASRTGLAYEQYF. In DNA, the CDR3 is TGTGCCAGCAGAACGGGACTTGCCTACGAGCAGTACTTC.

The CDR3 DNA reads TGTGCCAGCAGTATAGTCGGGGCCAACGTCCTGACTTTC. Translation: CASSIVGANVLTF. The chain employs TRBV27 and TRBJ2-6; D is undetermined. V was clipped by 5 bases and J by 4 bases, with 6 bases between them. Per germline, CDR1 MNHEY and CDR2 SMNVEV (reference sequence). The CDR3 has 13 amino acids.

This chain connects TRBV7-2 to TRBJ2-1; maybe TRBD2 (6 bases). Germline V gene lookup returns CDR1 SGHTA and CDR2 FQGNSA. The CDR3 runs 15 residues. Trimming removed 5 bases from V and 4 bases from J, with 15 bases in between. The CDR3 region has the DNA TGTGCCAGCAGCGCCCCCGGGGACTTTTACAATGAGCAGTTCTTC. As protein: CASSAPGDFYNEQFF.

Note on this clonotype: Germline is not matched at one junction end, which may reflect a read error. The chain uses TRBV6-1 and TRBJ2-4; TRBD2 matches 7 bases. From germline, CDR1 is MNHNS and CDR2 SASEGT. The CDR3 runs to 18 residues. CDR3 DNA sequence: TGTGCCAGCAGTGGAGCGGGGCACCGATCAGTAGCCCAAAACACTCAGTACTTC. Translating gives CASSGAGHRSVAQNTQYF.

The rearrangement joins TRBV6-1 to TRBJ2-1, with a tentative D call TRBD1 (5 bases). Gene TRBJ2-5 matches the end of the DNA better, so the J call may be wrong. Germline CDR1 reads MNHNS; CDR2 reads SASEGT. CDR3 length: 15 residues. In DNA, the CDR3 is TGTGCCAGCAGTGAAGCTGACAGATACCAAGAGACCCAGTACTTC. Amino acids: CASSEADRYQETQYF.

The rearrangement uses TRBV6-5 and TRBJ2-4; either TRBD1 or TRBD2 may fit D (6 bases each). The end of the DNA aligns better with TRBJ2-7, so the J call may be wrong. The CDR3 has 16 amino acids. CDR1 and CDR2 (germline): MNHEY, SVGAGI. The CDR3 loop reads CASSSRRGEDSYEQYF. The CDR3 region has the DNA TGTGCCAGCAGTTCCCGTAGGGGGGAGGACTCCTACGAGCAGTACTTC.

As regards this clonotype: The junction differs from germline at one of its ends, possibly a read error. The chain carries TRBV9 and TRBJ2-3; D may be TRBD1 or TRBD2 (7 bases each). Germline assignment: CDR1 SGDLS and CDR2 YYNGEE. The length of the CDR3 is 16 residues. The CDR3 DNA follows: TGTGCCAGCAGGGTAGGGGGGGGAGGGGGCCCAGATACGCAGTACTTT. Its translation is CASRVGGGGGPDTQYF.

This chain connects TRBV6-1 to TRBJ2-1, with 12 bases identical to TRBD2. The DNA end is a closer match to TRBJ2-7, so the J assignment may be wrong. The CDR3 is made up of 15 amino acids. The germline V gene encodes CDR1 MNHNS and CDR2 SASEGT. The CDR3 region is CASSERLAGAYEQYF. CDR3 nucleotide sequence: TGTGCCAGCAGTGAACGACTAGCGGGAGCGTACGAGCAGTACTTC.

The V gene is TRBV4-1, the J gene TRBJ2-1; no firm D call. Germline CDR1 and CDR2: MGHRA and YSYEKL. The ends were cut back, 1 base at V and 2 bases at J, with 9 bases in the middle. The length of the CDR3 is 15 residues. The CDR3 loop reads CASSQGPDTYNEQFF. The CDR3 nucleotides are TGCGCCAGCAGCCAAGGACCGGATACCTACAATGAGCAGTTCTTC.

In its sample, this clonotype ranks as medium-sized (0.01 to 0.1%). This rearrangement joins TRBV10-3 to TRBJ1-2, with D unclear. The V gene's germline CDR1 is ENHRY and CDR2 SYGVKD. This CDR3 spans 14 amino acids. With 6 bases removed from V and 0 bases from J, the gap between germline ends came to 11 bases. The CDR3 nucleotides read TGTGCCATCAGAGGTGGAGAGACTAACTATGGCTACACCTTC. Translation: CAIRGGETNYGYTF.

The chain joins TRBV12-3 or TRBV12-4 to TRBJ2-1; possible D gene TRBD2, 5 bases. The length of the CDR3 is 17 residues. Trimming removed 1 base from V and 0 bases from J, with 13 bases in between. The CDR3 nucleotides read TGTGCCAGCAGTTTAGGGGATAGCGCCAGCTCCTACAATGAGCAGTTCTTC. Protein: CASSLGDSASSYNEQFF.

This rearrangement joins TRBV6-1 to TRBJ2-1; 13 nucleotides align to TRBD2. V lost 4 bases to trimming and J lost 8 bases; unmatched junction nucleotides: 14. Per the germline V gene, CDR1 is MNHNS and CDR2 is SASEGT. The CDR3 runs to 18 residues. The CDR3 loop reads CASSVAWTSGSMGDEQFF. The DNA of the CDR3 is TGTGCCAGCAGTGTAGCCTGGACTAGCGGGAGCATGGGCGATGAGCAGTTCTTC.